This T cell receptor beta chain is from a study of human T cells and chemical hapten exposure (dated by TCRdb to about 2021). In terms of the full investigation: For sensitization, 2% DPC in acetone was applied to a roughly 2 cm by roughly 2 cm area of upper inner arm skin. Throughout the study period of around 25 weeks, patients also received therapeutic DPC doses to the scalp every week. Patch tests used Finn chambers with 0.01% DPC on the upper back, scored after 6 days by International Contact Dermatitis Research Group standards. Most of the patients in the cohort were female, and the cohort covered alopecia areata with under or over 50% scalp involvement, alopecia totalis and alopecia universalis. Libraries were combined into a pool for sequencing, and differences in TCR yield between samples came mainly from small differences in library volumes within the pool. This study followed changes in the peripheral blood TCR repertoire in vivo during primary and secondary sensitization of alopecia patients to the hapten diphenylcyclopropenone (DPC). Blood was sampled from patients pre-sensitization (week 0) and at 2, 6 and about 24 weeks after DPC sensitization. Blood for TCR sequencing was provided by twenty-nine alopecia patients at one to four time points (pre-sensitization, 2, 6 and 24 weeks). The full study reports these points: Compared with pre-sensitization or healthy control sets, expanded TCRs formed significantly more large CDR3 similarity clusters, which is consistent with antigen-driven responses. Repeated subsampling changed both the strength of the expansion versus patch-test correlation and the threshold at which that correlation became significant. A positive correlation was found between the number of PT1 expanded TCRs and patch test score, with significance reached at thresholds 8, 16 and 32 but not 4. DPC sensitization did not change how many TCRs were above 1 in 1000 frequency, and no evidence was found of alterations in global repertoire structure. Because all patients had alopecia, a presumed autoimmune disease, the immune response of the patients might differ from that of healthy individuals.

The time point label, as the study defines it: patch test 1, 2 weeks after DPC sensitization. The treatment or condition label, as the study defines it: therapeutic diphenylcyclopropenone sensitization with weekly scalp DPC. At every patch-test visit, the blood draw took place before the patch test was put on. Patients were considered eligible if aged 18 to 70, diagnosed with alopecia and deemed suitable for DPC therapy, and patients were excluded if pregnant. Total RNA was isolated from unfractionated whole blood collected in Tempus Blood RNA tubes. This clonotype was found a few times. Its antigen is currently not known. The sample holds no much larger clone one base away, and base qualities are not on file. CDR3 length: 12 amino acids, cysteine to phenylalanine. Left in the record is the CDR3 DNA by itself, 36 bases read in frame from the first base. The V and J ends are trimmed by 7 bases and 12 bases, leaving 16 bases between them.

The receptor library was made with RACE. These reads were obtained on a NextSeq 500. During library preparation, unique molecular identifiers were attached to individual cDNA molecules so that TCRs could be counted quantitatively and reproducibly. For every blood RNA sample, sequencing covered both the TCR alpha and TCR beta chains. On the authors' methods: A median of roughly 99,000 TCRs per sample was observed, with a range of roughly 20,000 to 750,000. The Decombinator software suite was used to annotate V, J and CDR3 in the TCR reads. Every sample was subsampled to the same number of TCRs (28,000) for the PS versus PT1 abundance plots. Expanded TCRs were defined as absent before sensitization and observed at least eight times at the 2-week time point. TCRdb trimmed the raw reads at Q25, called clones with MiXCR and kept productive beta chains. Rows are unified per CDR3 protein, each entry keeping the most common DNA and genes. The V and J calls and clone size are TCRdb's, not the authors'. The sample table lists 65,000 to 85,000 distinct CDR3 sequences, about 9.3% of them with a count of one. Approximately 1.4% of the sample comes from the top ten.

This sequence originates from a woman between 45 and 60 years old with alopecia areata. Some clones in this sample may be carry-over from other donors' samples. The sequence links TRBV12-3 or TRBV12-4 to TRBJ2-1; the D segment could be TRBD2, given 5 matching bases. The sample in question was whole blood, obtained in connection with sensitization to the hapten diphenylcyclopropenone (DPC). CDR3 region: CASNVGVGGQFF. The nucleotide sequence is given as TGTGCCAGCAACGTCGGGGTAGGAGGGCAGTTCTTC.